Listed here is a single T cell receptor beta chain. Profiling relied on immunoSEQ multiplex PCR, and the TCRdb table lists in-frame clones only, not all of them. The table includes tens of thousands of clones, more than 70% detected once. These data are taken from a study of blood T cell repertoires in COVID-19. V gave up 5 bases and J gave up 7 bases, with 12 bases separating them. Germline V gene lookup returns CDR1 PRHDT and CDR2 FYEKMQ (reference sequence). The CDR3 contains 12 residues. Material: PBMCs or T cells enriched from blood (not recorded which). The sequence came from a woman between 35 and 50 years old who had recovered from COVID-19. The rearrangement links TRBV13 to TRBJ2-7, with D uncertain. CDR3: CASSVAAREQYF. Written as DNA, the CDR3 is TGTGCCAGCAGCGTCGCGGCTAGGGAGCAGTACTTC.